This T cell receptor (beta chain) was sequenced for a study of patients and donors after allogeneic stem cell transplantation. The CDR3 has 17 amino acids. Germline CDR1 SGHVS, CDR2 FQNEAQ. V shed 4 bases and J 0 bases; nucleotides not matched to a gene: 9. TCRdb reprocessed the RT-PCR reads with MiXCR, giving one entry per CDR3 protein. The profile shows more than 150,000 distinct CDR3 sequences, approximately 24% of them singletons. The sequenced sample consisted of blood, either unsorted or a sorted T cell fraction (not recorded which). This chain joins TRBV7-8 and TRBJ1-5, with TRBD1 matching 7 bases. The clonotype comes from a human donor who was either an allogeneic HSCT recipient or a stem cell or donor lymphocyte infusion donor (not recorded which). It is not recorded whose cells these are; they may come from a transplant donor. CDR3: CASSSGGQSYSNQPQHF. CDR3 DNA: TGTGCCAGCAGCTCAGGGGGACAGTCTTATAGCAATCAGCCCCAGCATTTT.